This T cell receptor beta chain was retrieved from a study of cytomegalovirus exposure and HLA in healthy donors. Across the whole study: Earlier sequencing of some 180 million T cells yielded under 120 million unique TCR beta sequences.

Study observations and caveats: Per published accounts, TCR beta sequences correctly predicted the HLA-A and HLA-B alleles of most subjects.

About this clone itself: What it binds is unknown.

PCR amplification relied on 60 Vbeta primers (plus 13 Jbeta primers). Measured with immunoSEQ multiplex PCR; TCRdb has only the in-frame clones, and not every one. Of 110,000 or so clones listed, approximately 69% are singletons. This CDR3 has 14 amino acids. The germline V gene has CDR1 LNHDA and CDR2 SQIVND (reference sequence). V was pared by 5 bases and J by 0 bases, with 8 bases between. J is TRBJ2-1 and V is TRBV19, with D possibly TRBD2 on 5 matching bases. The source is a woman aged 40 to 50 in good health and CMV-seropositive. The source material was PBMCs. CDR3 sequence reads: CASSRDLSYNEQFF. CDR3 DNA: TGTGCCAGTAGTCGGGATCTCTCCTACAATGAGCAGTTCTTC.